This TCR beta chain stems from a study of cytomegalovirus exposure and HLA in healthy donors. Study-level points and caveats: Cytomegalovirus status was reportedly diagnosed by the classifier with high sensitivity and specificity.

The PCR was carried out with 60 Vbeta primers and 13 Jbeta primers. Data came from immunoSEQ multiplex PCR; TCRdb stores just in-frame clones and leaves some out. The table records some 140,000 clones, 65% to 80% of them present only once. With V trimmed by 3 bases and J by 5 bases, 2 bases remained unmatched. This CDR3 is 15 amino acids long. Germline values: CDR1 MNHNS, CDR2 SASEGT. For this clone: Its matching antigen is unknown.

Sequenced input: PBMCs. The chain couples TRBV6-1 to TRBJ1-4, with 11 bases identical to TRBD1. The sequence derives from a woman aged 45-65 years in good health and CMV-seropositive. The CDR3 is CASSERDRGNEKLFF. The DNA for the CDR3 is TGTGCCAGCAGTGAGCGGGACAGGGGGAATGAAAAACTGTTTTTT.